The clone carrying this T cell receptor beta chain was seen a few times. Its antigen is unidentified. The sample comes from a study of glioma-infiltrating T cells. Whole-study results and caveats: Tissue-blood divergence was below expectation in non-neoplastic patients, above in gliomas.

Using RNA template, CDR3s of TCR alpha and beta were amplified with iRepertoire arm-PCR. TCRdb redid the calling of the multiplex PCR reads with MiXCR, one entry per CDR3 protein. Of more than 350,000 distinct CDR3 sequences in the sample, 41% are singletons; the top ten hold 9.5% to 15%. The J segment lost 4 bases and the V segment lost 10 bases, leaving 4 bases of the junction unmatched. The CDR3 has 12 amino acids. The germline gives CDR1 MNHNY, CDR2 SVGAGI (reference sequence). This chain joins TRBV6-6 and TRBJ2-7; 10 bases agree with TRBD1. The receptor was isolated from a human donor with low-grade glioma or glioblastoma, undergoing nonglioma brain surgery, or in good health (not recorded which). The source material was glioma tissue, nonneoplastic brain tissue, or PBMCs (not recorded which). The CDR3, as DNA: TGTGCCATCTCGGGACAGGGGTACGAGCAGTACTTC. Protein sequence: CAISGQGYEQYF.